This T cell receptor (beta chain) was retrieved from a study of spatial heterogeneity in lung cancer. On the study more broadly: There were 72 donors, all of them untreated patients with early-stage non-small cell lung cancer. Available follow-up PBMC samples, collected a median of roughly two years post-resection, were sequenced.

Unique molecular identifiers, one per molecule, were present on every TCR cDNA molecule. TCRdb called the 5' RACE reads again in MiXCR, with one record for every CDR3 protein. Here the sample spans 9,000 to 10,000 distinct CDR3 sequences, about 25% being singletons. The CDR3 length is 14 residues. V lost 0 bases and J lost 3, with 8 bases in between. Germline V CDR1 and CDR2: LGHDT, YNNKEL (reference sequence). This clonotype was counted between two and nine times. The time point here: blood at routine non-recurrence follow-up after resection. In each case, whole RNA from tumor, nontumor lung or frozen PBMC was sequenced unsorted.

The specimen comprised PBMCs, sampled at follow-up. The chain has TRBV3-1 and TRBJ1-2; D is perhaps TRBD1 (5 bases). This TCR derives from a female donor with early-stage non-small cell lung cancer. The CDR3: CASSQDAGHYGYTF. CDR3 bases: TGTGCCAGCAGCCAAGATGCGGGACACTATGGCTACACCTTC.